This is a list of T cell receptor beta chains from one sample in a study of blood T cell repertoires in COVID-19. The data were produced by immunoSEQ multiplex PCR, yet TCRdb's version contains in-frame clones alone and is incomplete. The sample yields over 60,000 clones, more than 75% seen once. Specimen: peripheral blood. The source is a woman of 80 years or more with acute or convalescent COVID-19. Each CDR3 is given with its conserved first and last residue. The order of the fields is J gene, V gene, CDR3 length, clone size, D gene, CDR3 DNA, CDR3 protein. D genes are given only for firm matches. A clone size is listed for some rows: how often the clone was seen (once, few, many), or a class if it is expanded.

j_gene: TRBJ1-4
v_gene: TRBV24-1
len: 16
abundance: .
d_gene: .
CDR3nt: TGTGCCACCAGTGAACATCACCCGGGGGGTTATGAAAAACTGTTTTTT
CDR3aa: CATSEHHPGGYEKLFF

j_gene: TRBJ1-1
v_gene: TRBV5-1
len: 14
abundance: .
d_gene: .
CDR3nt: TGCGCCAGCAGCTTGGTCGCGGCGGGCACTGAAGCTTTCTTT
CDR3aa: CASSLVAAGTEAFF

j_gene: TRBJ2-7
v_gene: TRBV5-6
len: 13
abundance: .
d_gene: .
CDR3nt: TGTGCCAGCAGCTTGGGCAGGGGCCACGAGCAGTACTTC
CDR3aa: CASSLGRGHEQYF

j_gene: TRBJ2-5
v_gene: TRBV6-1
len: 16
abundance: .
d_gene: TRBD2
CDR3nt: TGTGCCAGCAGTGTACAGCCTGGCGGGAGTAGAGAGACCCAGTACTTC
CDR3aa: CASSVQPGGSRETQYF

j_gene: TRBJ2-7
v_gene: TRBV3-1/TRBV3-2
len: 15
abundance: .
d_gene: TRBD2
CDR3nt: TGTGCCAGCAGGCGGGGACTAGCGGGAGCCTACGAGCAGTACTTC
CDR3aa: CASRRGLAGAYEQYF

j_gene: TRBJ2-7
v_gene: TRBV11-2
len: 14
abundance: once
d_gene: TRBD2
CDR3nt: TGTGCCAGCAGCTTAGGGACTAGGTCGGTCGAGCAGTACTTC
CDR3aa: CASSLGTRSVEQYF

j_gene: TRBJ1-5
v_gene: TRBV5-4
len: 13
abundance: .
d_gene: .
CDR3nt: TGTGCCAGCAGCTTGGACGGGGATCAGCCCCAGCATTTT
CDR3aa: CASSLDGDQPQHF

j_gene: TRBJ2-1
v_gene: TRBV5-1
len: 12
abundance: .
d_gene: .
CDR3nt: TGCGCCAGCAGCCAGGTCCCGCCACGGCAGTTCTTC
CDR3aa: CASSQVPPRQFF

j_gene: TRBJ2-4
v_gene: TRBV19
len: 14
abundance: .
d_gene: TRBD1
CDR3nt: TGTGCCAGTAGTTATCAGGGGGCGGAGGGCATTCAGTACTTC
CDR3aa: CASSYQGAEGIQYF

j_gene: TRBJ1-3
v_gene: TRBV7-9
len: 15
abundance: .
d_gene: .
CDR3nt: TGTGCCAGCAGCTACCCAGGGGTATCCGGAAACACCATATATTTT
CDR3aa: CASSYPGVSGNTIYF

j_gene: TRBJ2-2
v_gene: TRBV28
len: 16
abundance: .
d_gene: .
CDR3nt: TGTGCCAGCAGCCCCTTATTAGTTTTGGACACCGGGGAGCTGTTTTTT
CDR3aa: CASSPLLVLDTGELFF

j_gene: TRBJ1-2
v_gene: TRBV28
len: 16
abundance: .
d_gene: .
CDR3nt: TGTGCCAGCATGCTATCTGGTAACAGGGTTAGAAGTGGCTACACCTTC
CDR3aa: CASMLSGNRVRSGYTF

j_gene: TRBJ1-4
v_gene: TRBV16
len: 14
abundance: .
d_gene: .
CDR3nt: TGTGCCAGCAGTCATCAGGCAACTAATGAAAAACTGTTTTTT
CDR3aa: CASSHQATNEKLFF

j_gene: TRBJ2-5
v_gene: TRBV13
len: 14
abundance: .
d_gene: TRBD1
CDR3nt: TGTGCCAGCAGCCAGTGGGACAGACAAGAGACCCAGTACTTC
CDR3aa: CASSQWDRQETQYF

j_gene: TRBJ2-5
v_gene: TRBV3-1/TRBV3-2
len: 14
abundance: .
d_gene: .
CDR3nt: TGTGCCAGCAGCCAGGGGACTTACCAAGAGACCCAGTACTTC
CDR3aa: CASSQGTYQETQYF

j_gene: TRBJ1-2
v_gene: TRBV3-1/TRBV3-2
len: 14
abundance: .
d_gene: .
CDR3nt: TGTGCCAGCAGCCAAGTTGAGAGCCGTCATGGCTACACCTTC
CDR3aa: CASSQVESRHGYTF

j_gene: TRBJ2-5
v_gene: TRBV5-4
len: 15
abundance: .
d_gene: TRBD2
CDR3nt: TGTGCCAGCAGCGGTAGCGGGAGGGCCGGGGAGACCCAGTACTTC
CDR3aa: CASSGSGRAGETQYF

j_gene: TRBJ2-7
v_gene: TRBV13
len: 15
abundance: few
d_gene: TRBD1
CDR3nt: TGTGCCAGCAGCTCGCGAGGGACAGCCCTCCACGAGCAGTACTTC
CDR3aa: CASSSRGTALHEQYF

j_gene: TRBJ1-1
v_gene: TRBV4-2
len: 17
abundance: many
d_gene: TRBD1
CDR3nt: TGTGCCAGCAGCCATAATGGACAGGGGGCGCAGAACACTGAAGCTTTCTTT
CDR3aa: CASSHNGQGAQNTEAFF

j_gene: TRBJ2-5
v_gene: TRBV28
len: 14
abundance: .
d_gene: .
CDR3nt: TGTGCCAGCAGTTTTAGGAGTTACCGAGAGACCCAGTACTTC
CDR3aa: CASSFRSYRETQYF

j_gene: TRBJ2-1
v_gene: TRBV6-5
len: 14
abundance: .
d_gene: .
CDR3nt: TGTACCAGCACCCCCCGCGTGTCCTACAATGAGCAGTTCTTC
CDR3aa: CTSTPRVSYNEQFF

j_gene: TRBJ2-1
v_gene: TRBV3-1/TRBV3-2
len: 16
abundance: .
d_gene: .
CDR3nt: TGTGCCAGCAGCCAGGGACTCCCCCGACCCTACAATGAGCAGTTCTTC
CDR3aa: CASSQGLPRPYNEQFF

j_gene: TRBJ1-1
v_gene: TRBV11-3
len: 15
abundance: .
d_gene: .
CDR3nt: TGTGCCAGCAGCCTAGGATTCGGAGGCGGCACTGAAGCTTTCTTT
CDR3aa: CASSLGFGGGTEAFF

j_gene: TRBJ1-5
v_gene: TRBV18
len: 14
abundance: .
d_gene: TRBD1
CDR3nt: TGTGCCAGCTCACTGACAGGGGAGGGTCAGCCCCAGCATTTT
CDR3aa: CASSLTGEGQPQHF

j_gene: TRBJ2-5
v_gene: TRBV28
len: 16
abundance: .
d_gene: .
CDR3nt: TGTGCCAGCAGTCTTGGTGGTAGCGGAGTCCAAGAGACCCAGTACTTC
CDR3aa: CASSLGGSGVQETQYF

j_gene: TRBJ1-5
v_gene: TRBV6-5
len: 15
abundance: .
d_gene: .
CDR3nt: TGTGCCAGCAGTTACTCTGGGGCCGTCGATCAGCCCCAGCATTTT
CDR3aa: CASSYSGAVDQPQHF

j_gene: TRBJ1-5
v_gene: TRBV27
len: 14
abundance: .
d_gene: .
CDR3nt: TGTGCCAGCAGTTTAGGCAGGGGCAATCAGCCCCAGCATTTT
CDR3aa: CASSLGRGNQPQHF

j_gene: TRBJ1-3
v_gene: TRBV5-6
len: 14
abundance: .
d_gene: .
CDR3nt: TGTGCCAGCAGCATTGGAGCGTCGGGAAACACCATATATTTT
CDR3aa: CASSIGASGNTIYF

j_gene: TRBJ1-3
v_gene: TRBV28
len: 16
abundance: .
d_gene: TRBD1
CDR3nt: TGTGCCAGCAGTCGGGACAGCCGAGTCTCTGGAAACACCATATATTTT
CDR3aa: CASSRDSRVSGNTIYF

j_gene: TRBJ2-1
v_gene: TRBV10-1
len: 16
abundance: .
d_gene: TRBD2
CDR3nt: TGCGCCAGCAGTGAGGCCAGACTAGCGGGAGGTAATGAGCAGTTCTTC
CDR3aa: CASSEARLAGGNEQFF

j_gene: TRBJ1-5
v_gene: TRBV21-1
len: 17
abundance: .
d_gene: .
CDR3nt: TGTGCCAGCAGCGCCTATCGGGACATAGATAGCAATCAGCCCCAGCATTTT
CDR3aa: CASSAYRDIDSNQPQHF

j_gene: TRBJ2-1
v_gene: TRBV2
len: 18
abundance: few
d_gene: TRBD2
CDR3nt: TGTGCCAGCAGTGGCGGGACTAGCGCCCTGGTGGCCTACAATGAGCAGTTCTTC
CDR3aa: CASSGGTSALVAYNEQFF

j_gene: TRBJ1-1
v_gene: TRBV18
len: 14
abundance: .
d_gene: .
CDR3nt: TGTGCCAGCTCTTTAGACAGAACCAACACTGAAGCTTTCTTT
CDR3aa: CASSLDRTNTEAFF

j_gene: TRBJ1-3
v_gene: TRBV6-6
len: 17
abundance: .
d_gene: .
CDR3nt: TGTGCCAGCAGTCCTTCCGTGGGGGGGCGGTCTGGAAACACCATATATTTT
CDR3aa: CASSPSVGGRSGNTIYF

j_gene: TRBJ1-5
v_gene: TRBV19
len: 14
abundance: .
d_gene: .
CDR3nt: TGTGCCAGTAGTATTAGAGACAACAATCAGCCCCAGCATTTT
CDR3aa: CASSIRDNNQPQHF

j_gene: TRBJ2-7
v_gene: TRBV28
len: 14
abundance: .
d_gene: .
CDR3nt: TGTGCCAGCAGTTTTGGTCTATCGTACTACGAGCAGTACTTC
CDR3aa: CASSFGLSYYEQYF

j_gene: TRBJ1-1
v_gene: TRBV2
len: 14
abundance: .
d_gene: .
CDR3nt: TGTGCCAGCAGTTGGGAGGGAATGAACACTGAAGCTTTCTTT
CDR3aa: CASSWEGMNTEAFF

j_gene: TRBJ2-7
v_gene: TRBV30
len: 15
abundance: many
d_gene: .
CDR3nt: TGTGCCTGGAAACGGGGAGGCGACCGAGCCTACGAGCAGTACTTC
CDR3aa: CAWKRGGDRAYEQYF

j_gene: TRBJ1-6
v_gene: TRBV30
len: 15
abundance: .
d_gene: .
CDR3nt: TGTGCCTGGAGACCCCTGAGCTCCTATAATTCACCCCTCCACTTT
CDR3aa: CAWRPLSSYNSPLHF

j_gene: TRBJ1-4
v_gene: TRBV5-1
len: 12
abundance: once
d_gene: .
CDR3nt: TGCGCCAGCAGCCGGACAGACGAAAAACTGTTTTTT
CDR3aa: CASSRTDEKLFF

j_gene: TRBJ1-4
v_gene: TRBV2
len: 15
abundance: .
d_gene: .
CDR3nt: TGTGCCAGCAGTGAATATGGGCTCCCTAATGAAAAACTGTTTTTT
CDR3aa: CASSEYGLPNEKLFF

j_gene: TRBJ1-6
v_gene: TRBV30
len: 14
abundance: few
d_gene: TRBD1
CDR3nt: TGTGCCTGGAGACGGACAGGAGCGAATTCACCCCTCCACTTT
CDR3aa: CAWRRTGANSPLHF

j_gene: TRBJ1-5
v_gene: TRBV18
len: 13
abundance: few
d_gene: TRBD1
CDR3nt: TGTGCCAGCTCACAGGACAGGGATCAGCCCCAGCATTTT
CDR3aa: CASSQDRDQPQHF

j_gene: TRBJ1-5
v_gene: TRBV4-1
len: 15
abundance: .
d_gene: .
CDR3nt: TGCGCCAGCAGCCAAGATTCCCAGGGTGGACAGCCCCAGCATTTT
CDR3aa: CASSQDSQGGQPQHF

j_gene: TRBJ1-2
v_gene: TRBV6-1
len: 11
abundance: .
d_gene: .
CDR3nt: TGTGCCAGCAGTGAGGGGAGCGGCTACACCTTC
CDR3aa: CASSEGSGYTF

j_gene: TRBJ1-2
v_gene: TRBV5-1
len: 14
abundance: .
d_gene: .
CDR3nt: TGCGCCAGCAGCCCACCCCGTCAGGGCTATGGCTACACCTTC
CDR3aa: CASSPPRQGYGYTF

j_gene: TRBJ2-1
v_gene: TRBV5-1
len: 16
abundance: .
d_gene: .
CDR3nt: TGCGCCAGCAGCTTGGAACGGAGTACGAATCGGGATGAGCAGTTCTTC
CDR3aa: CASSLERSTNRDEQFF

j_gene: TRBJ2-7
v_gene: TRBV28
len: 15
abundance: .
d_gene: TRBD1
CDR3nt: TGTGCCAGCAGTCGCACCGGGACAGGGGGCTACGAGCAGTACTTC
CDR3aa: CASSRTGTGGYEQYF

j_gene: TRBJ1-2
v_gene: TRBV28
len: 16
abundance: .
d_gene: TRBD1
CDR3nt: TGTGCCAGCAGTACTAAACGACAGGGGCAGGACTATGGCTACACCTTC
CDR3aa: CASSTKRQGQDYGYTF

j_gene: TRBJ1-2
v_gene: TRBV6-5
len: 14
abundance: .
d_gene: TRBD1
CDR3nt: TGTGCCAGCCTTTGGACAGGGGGTAACTATGGCTACACCTTC
CDR3aa: CASLWTGGNYGYTF

j_gene: TRBJ1-2
v_gene: TRBV28
len: 14
abundance: few
d_gene: TRBD1
CDR3nt: TGTGCCAGCAGGGGGACAGGGGATGGCTATGGCTACACCTTC
CDR3aa: CASRGTGDGYGYTF

j_gene: TRBJ1-1
v_gene: TRBV5-1
len: 14
abundance: few
d_gene: .
CDR3nt: TGCGCCAGCAGCTTGACAGGGTGGGACACTGAAGCTTTCTTT
CDR3aa: CASSLTGWDTEAFF

j_gene: TRBJ2-4
v_gene: TRBV19
len: 12
abundance: .
d_gene: TRBD2
CDR3nt: TGTGCCAGTACCTTGGGGGGGGACATTCAGTACTTC
CDR3aa: CASTLGGDIQYF

j_gene: TRBJ1-4
v_gene: TRBV5-1
len: 15
abundance: .
d_gene: TRBD1
CDR3nt: TGCGCCAGCAGCTTTTCCGGGACAGGGAATGAAAAACTGTTTTTT
CDR3aa: CASSFSGTGNEKLFF